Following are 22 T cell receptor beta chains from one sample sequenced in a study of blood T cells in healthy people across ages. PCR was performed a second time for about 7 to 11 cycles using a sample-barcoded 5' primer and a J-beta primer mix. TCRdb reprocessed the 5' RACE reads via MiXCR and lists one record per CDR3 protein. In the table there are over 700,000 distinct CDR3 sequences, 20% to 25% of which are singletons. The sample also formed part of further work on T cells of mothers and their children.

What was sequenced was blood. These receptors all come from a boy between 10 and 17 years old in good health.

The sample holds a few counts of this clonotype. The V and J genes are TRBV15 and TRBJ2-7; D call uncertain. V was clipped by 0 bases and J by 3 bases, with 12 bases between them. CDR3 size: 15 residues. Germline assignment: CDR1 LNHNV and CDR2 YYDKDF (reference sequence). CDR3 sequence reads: CATSRDLGQFYEQYF. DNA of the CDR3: TGTGCCACCAGCAGAGATCTGGGCCAGTTCTACGAGCAGTACTTC.

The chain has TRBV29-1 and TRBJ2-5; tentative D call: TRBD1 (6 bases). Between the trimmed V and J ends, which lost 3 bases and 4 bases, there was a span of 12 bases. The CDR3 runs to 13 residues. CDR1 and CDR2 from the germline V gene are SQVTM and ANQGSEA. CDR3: CSVDGQGSETQYF. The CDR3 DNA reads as TGCAGCGTTGACGGCCAGGGGTCAGAGACCCAGTACTTC.

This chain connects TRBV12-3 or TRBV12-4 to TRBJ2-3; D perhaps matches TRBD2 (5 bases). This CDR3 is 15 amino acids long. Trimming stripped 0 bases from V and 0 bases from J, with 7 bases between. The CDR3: CASSLAWTSTDTQYF. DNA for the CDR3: TGTGCCAGCAGTTTAGCGTGGACTAGCACAGATACGCAGTATTTT.

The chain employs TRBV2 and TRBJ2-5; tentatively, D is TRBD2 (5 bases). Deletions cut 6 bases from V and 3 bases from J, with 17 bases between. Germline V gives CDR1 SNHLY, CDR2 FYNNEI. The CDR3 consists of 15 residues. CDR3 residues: CASRAVEAPEETQYF. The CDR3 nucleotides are TGTGCCAGCAGAGCGGTTGAAGCCCCAGAAGAGACCCAGTACTTC. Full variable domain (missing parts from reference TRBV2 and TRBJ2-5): EPEVTQTPSHQVTQMGQEVILRCVPISNHLYFYWYRQILGQKVEFLVSFYNNEISEKSEIFDDQFSVERPDGSNFTLKIRSTKLEDSAMYFCASRAVEAPEETQYFGPGTRLLVL.

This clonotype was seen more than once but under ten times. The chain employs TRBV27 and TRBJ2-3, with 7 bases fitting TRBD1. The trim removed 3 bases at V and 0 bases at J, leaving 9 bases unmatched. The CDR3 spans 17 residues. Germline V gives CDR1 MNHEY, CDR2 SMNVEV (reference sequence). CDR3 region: CASSFTRQGTSTDTQYF. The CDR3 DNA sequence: TGTGCCAGCAGTTTCACCCGACAGGGAACTAGCACAGATACGCAGTATTTT.

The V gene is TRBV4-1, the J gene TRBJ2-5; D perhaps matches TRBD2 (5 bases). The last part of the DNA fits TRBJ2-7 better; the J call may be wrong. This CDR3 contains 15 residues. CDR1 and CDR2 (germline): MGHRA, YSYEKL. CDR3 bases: TGCGCCAGCAGCCCCCGAGGGTCCCTAACCTACGAGCAGTACTTC. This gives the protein CASSPRGSLTYEQYF.

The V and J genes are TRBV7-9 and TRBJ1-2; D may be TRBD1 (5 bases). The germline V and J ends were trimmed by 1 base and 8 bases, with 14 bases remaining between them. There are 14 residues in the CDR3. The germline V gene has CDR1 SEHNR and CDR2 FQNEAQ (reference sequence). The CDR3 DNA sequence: TGTGCCAGCAGCTTAGGCCGCGGGAGGGACGGCTACACCTTC. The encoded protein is CASSLGRGRDGYTF.

As DNA, the CDR3 is TGTGCCAGCAGTTTTGACGAGAGCGAAAAACTGTTTTTT. It codes for CASSFDESEKLFF. The J gene is TRBJ1-4, the V gene TRBV28, with unresolved D. Trimming pared 3 bases from V and 8 bases from J, leaving 10 bases between. The CDR3 has 13 residues. From germline, CDR1 is MDHEN and CDR2 SYDVKM.

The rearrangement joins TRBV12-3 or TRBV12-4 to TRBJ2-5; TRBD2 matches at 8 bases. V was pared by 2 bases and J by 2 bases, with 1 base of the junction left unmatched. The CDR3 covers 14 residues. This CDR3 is CASSLPGGQETQYF. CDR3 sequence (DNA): TGTGCCAGCAGTTTACCGGGGGGGCAAGAGACCCAGTACTTC.

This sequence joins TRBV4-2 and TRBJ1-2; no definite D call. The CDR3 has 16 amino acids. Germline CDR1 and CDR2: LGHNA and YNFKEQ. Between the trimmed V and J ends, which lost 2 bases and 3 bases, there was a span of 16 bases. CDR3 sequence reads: CASSQPPGGGYYGYTF. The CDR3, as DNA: TGTGCCAGCAGCCAACCCCCCGGAGGCGGCTACTATGGCTACACCTTC.

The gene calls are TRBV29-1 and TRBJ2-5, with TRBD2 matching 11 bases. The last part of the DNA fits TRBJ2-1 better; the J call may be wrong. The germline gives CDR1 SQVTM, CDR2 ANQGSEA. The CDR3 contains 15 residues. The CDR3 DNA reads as TGCAGCGTCCTCCTACTAGCGGGAGAAGGTAATGAGCAGTTCTTC. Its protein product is CSVLLLAGEGNEQFF.

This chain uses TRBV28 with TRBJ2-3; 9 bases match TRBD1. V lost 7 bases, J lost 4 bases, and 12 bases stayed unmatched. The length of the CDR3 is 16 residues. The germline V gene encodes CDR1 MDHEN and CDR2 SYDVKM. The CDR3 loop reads CASIPLGTGYSDTQYF. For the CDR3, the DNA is TGTGCCAGCATCCCCTTGGGGACAGGGTATTCAGATACGCAGTATTTT.

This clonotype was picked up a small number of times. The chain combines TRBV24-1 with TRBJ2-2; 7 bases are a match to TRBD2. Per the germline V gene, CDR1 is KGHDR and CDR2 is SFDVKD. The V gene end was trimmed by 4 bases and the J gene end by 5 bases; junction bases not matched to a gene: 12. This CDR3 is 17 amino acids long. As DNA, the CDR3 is TGTGCCACCAGTGACGACAGATGGGAGGGATGGACCGGGGAGCTGTTTTTT. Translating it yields CATSDDRWEGWTGELFF.

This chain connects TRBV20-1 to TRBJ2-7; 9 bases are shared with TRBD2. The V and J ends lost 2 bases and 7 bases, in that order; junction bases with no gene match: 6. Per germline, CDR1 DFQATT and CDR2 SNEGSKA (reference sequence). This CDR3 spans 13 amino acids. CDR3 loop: CSARKASGAEQYF. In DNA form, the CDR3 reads TGCAGTGCTAGAAAGGCTAGCGGGGCGGAGCAGTACTTC.

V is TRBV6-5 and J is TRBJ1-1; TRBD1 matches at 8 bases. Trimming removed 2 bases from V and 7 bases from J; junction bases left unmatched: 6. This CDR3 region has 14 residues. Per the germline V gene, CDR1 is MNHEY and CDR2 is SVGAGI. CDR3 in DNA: TGTGCCAGCAGTTACGGGCAGGGGGCAATTGAAGCTTTCTTT. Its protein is CASSYGQGAIEAFF.

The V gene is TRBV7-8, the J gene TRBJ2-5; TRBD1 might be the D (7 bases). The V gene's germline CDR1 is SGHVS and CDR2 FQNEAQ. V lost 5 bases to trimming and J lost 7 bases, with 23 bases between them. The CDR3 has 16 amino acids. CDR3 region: CASSRGQELGGGTQYF. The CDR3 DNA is TGTGCCAGCAGCAGAGGACAGGAGTTGGGAGGTGGGACCCAGTACTTC. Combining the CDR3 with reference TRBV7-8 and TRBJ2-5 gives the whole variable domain GAGVSQSPRYKVAKRGQDVALRCDPISGHVSLFWYQQALGQGPEFLTYFQNEAQLDKSGLPSDRFFAERPEGSVSTLKIQRTQQEDSAVYLCASSRGQELGGGTQYFGPGTRLLVL.

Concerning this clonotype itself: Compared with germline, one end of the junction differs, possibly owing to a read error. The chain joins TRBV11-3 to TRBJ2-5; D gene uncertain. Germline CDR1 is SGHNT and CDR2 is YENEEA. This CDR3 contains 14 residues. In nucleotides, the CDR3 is TGTGCCAGCAGCCTCTCTCTAAAGGAAGAGGCCCAGTACTTC. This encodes CASSLSLKEEAQYF.

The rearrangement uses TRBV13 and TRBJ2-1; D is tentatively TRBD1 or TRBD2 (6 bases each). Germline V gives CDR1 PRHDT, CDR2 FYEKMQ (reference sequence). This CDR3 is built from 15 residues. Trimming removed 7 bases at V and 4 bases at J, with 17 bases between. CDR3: CASKDRGAQYNEQFF. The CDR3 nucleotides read TGTGCCAGCAAGGATAGGGGGGCCCAGTACAATGAGCAGTTCTTC.

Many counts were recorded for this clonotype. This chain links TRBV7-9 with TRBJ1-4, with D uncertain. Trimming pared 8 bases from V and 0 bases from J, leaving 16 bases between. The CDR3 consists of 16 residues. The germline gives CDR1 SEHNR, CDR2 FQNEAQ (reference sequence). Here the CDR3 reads CASDFDLDATNEKLFF. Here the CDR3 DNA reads TGTGCCAGCGACTTTGACCTGGATGCAACTAATGAAAAACTGTTTTTT.

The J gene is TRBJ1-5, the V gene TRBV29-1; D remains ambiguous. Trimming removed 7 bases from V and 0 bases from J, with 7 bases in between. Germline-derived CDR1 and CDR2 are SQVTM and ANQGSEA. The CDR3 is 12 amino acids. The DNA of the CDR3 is TGCAGCGCCGCGAATAGCAATCAGCCCCAGCATTTT. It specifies CSAANSNQPQHF.

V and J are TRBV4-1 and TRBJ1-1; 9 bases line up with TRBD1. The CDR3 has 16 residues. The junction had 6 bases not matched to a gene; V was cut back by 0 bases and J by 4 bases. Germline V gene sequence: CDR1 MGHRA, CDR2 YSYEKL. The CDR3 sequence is CASSQDGTGYTTEAFF. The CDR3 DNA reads TGCGCCAGCAGCCAAGATGGGACAGGGTATACCACTGAAGCTTTCTTT.

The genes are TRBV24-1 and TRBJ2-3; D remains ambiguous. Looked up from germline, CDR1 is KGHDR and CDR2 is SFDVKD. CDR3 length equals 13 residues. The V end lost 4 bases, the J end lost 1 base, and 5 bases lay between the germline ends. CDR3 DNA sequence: TGTGCCACCAGTGACCAACGCACAGATACGCAGTATTTT. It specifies CATSDQRTDTQYF.